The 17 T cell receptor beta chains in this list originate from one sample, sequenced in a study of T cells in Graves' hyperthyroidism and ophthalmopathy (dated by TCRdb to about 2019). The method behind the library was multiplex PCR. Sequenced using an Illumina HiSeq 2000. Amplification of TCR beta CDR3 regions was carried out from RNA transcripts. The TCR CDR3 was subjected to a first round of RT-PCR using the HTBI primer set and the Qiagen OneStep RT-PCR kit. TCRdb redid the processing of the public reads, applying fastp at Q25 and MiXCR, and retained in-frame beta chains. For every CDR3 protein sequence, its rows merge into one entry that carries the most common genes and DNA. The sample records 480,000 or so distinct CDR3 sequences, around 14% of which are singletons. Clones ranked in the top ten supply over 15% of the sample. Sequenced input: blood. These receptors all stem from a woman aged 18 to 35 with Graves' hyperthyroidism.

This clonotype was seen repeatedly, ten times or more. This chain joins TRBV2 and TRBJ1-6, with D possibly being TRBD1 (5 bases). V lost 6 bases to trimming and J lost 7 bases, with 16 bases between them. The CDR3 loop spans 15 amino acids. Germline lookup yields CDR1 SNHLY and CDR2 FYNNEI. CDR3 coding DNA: TGTGCCAGCAGCCCGGGACTGATGAGCAATTCACCCCTCCACTTT. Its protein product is CASSPGLMSNSPLHF.

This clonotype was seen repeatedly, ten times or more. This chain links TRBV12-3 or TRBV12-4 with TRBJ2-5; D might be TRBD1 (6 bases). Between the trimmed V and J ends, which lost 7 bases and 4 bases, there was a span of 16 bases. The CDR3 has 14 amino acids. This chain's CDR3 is CASMGARGGETQYF. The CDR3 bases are TGTGCCAGCATGGGGGCCCGTGGGGGAGAGACCCAGTACTTC.

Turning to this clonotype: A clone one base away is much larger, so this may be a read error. In DNA form, the CDR3 reads TGTGCCAGCAGCTTTCTCGAGAGGCAGTTCTTC. It specifies CASSFLERQFF. This sequence joins TRBV11-2 and TRBJ2-1; D not certain. Per the germline V gene, CDR1 is SGHAT and CDR2 is FQNNGV. This CDR3 contains 11 residues. V lost 3 bases, J lost 12 bases, and 9 bases lay in between.

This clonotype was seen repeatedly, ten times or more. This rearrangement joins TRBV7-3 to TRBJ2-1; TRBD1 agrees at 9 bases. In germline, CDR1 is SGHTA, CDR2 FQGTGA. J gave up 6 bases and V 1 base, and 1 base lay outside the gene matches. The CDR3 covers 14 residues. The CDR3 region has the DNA TGTGCCAGCAGCTTAATGGACAGGGGCAATGAGCAGTTCTTC. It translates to CASSLMDRGNEQFF. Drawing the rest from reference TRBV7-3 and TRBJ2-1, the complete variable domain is GAGVSQTPSNKVTEKGKYVELRCDPISGHTALYWYRQSLGQGPEFLIYFQGTGAADDSGLPNDRFFAVRPEGSVSTLKIQRTERGDSAVYLCASSLMDRGNEQFFGPGTRLTVL.

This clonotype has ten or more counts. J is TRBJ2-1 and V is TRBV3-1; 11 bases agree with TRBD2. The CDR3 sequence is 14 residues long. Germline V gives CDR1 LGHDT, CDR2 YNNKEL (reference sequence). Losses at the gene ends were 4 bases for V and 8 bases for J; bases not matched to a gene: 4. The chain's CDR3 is CASSLLAGEDEQFF. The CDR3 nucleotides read TGTGCCAGCAGCCTACTAGCGGGAGAGGATGAGCAGTTCTTC.

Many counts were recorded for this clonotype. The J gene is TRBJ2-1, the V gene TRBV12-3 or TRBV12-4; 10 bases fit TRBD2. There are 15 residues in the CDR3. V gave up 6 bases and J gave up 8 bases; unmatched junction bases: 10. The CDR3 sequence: CASRAMGLASDEQFF. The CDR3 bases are TGTGCCAGCAGGGCCATGGGACTAGCGAGCGATGAGCAGTTCTTC.

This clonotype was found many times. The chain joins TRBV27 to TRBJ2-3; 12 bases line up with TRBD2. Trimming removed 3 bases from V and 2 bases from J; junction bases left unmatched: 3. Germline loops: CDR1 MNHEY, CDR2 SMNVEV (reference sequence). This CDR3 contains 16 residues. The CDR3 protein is CASSFGLAGPTDTQYF. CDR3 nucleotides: TGTGCCAGCAGTTTCGGACTAGCGGGACCCACAGATACGCAGTATTTT.

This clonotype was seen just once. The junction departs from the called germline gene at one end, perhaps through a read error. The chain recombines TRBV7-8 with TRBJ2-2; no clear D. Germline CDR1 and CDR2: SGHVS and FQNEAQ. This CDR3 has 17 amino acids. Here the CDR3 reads CASSQDTQKPNTGELFF. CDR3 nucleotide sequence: TGCGCCAGCAGCCAGGATACCCAGAAACCGAACACCGGGGAGCTGTTTTTT.

The CDR3 coding sequence is TGCAGTGCTGCACCGGGACAGGGAACAGATACGCAGTATTTT. It specifies CSAAPGQGTDTQYF. The chain links TRBV20-1 to TRBJ2-3; 9 nucleotides align to TRBD1. The ends lost 5 bases at V and 3 bases at J; junction bases unmatched: 6. Germline V lookup: CDR1 DFQATT, CDR2 SNEGSKA (reference sequence). CDR3 length: 14 amino acids.

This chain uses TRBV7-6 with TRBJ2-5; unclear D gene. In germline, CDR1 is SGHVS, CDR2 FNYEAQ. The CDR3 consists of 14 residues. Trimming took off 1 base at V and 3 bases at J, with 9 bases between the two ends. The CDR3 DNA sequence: TGTGCCAGCAGCTTAGATGGTCCGAAAGAGACCCAGTACTTC. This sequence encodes CASSLDGPKETQYF.

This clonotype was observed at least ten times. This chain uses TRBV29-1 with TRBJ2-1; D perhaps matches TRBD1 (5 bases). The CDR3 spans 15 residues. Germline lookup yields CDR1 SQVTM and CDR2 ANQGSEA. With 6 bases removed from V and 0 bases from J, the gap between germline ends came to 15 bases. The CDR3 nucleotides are TGCAGCGTGACATCAGGGCCAAGCTCCTACAATGAGCAGTTCTTC. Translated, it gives CSVTSGPSSYNEQFF.

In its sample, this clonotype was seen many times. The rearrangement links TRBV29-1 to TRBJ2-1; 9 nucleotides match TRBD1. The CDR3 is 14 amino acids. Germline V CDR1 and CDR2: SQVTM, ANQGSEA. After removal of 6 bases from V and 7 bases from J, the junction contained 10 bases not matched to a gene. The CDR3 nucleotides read TGCAGCGTGGGCCGGGACAGGGTGGGAAATGAGCAGTTCTTC. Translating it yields CSVGRDRVGNEQFF.

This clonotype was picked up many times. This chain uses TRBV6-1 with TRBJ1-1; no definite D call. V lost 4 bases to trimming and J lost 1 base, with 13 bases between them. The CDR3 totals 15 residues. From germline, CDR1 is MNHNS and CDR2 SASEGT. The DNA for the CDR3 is TGTGCCAGCAGTGCCCTGCTCACCCCGAACACTGAAGCTTTCTTT. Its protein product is CASSALLTPNTEAFF.

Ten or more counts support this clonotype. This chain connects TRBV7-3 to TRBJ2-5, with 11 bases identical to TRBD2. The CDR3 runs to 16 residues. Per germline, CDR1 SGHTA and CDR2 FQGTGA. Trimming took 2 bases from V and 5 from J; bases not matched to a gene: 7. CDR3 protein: CASSLGLAGAGETQYF. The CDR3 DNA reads TGTGCCAGCAGCTTAGGACTAGCGGGTGCGGGGGAGACCCAGTACTTC.

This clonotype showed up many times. The CDR3 region has the DNA TGTGCCAGCAGGGACAGGACAGGGGCGGGAAACACCATATATTTT. Residues: CASRDRTGAGNTIYF. The rearrangement links TRBV6-5 to TRBJ1-3; 9 bases map to TRBD1. Trimming cost V 6 bases and J 4 bases; bases outside gene matches: 7. Germline-derived CDR1 and CDR2 are MNHEY and SVGAGI. The CDR3 contains 15 residues.

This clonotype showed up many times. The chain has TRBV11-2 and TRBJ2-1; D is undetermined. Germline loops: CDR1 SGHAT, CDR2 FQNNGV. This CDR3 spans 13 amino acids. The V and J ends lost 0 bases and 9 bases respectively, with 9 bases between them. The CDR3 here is CASSLEGTSEQFF. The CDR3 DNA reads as TGTGCCAGCAGCTTAGAAGGTACCTCTGAGCAGTTCTTC.

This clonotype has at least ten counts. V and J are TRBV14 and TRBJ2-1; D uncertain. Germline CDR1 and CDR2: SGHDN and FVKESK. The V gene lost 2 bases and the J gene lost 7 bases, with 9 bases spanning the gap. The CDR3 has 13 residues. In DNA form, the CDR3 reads TGTGCCAGCAGCCAATCAAGCGCTAATGAGCAGTTCTTC. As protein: CASSQSSANEQFF. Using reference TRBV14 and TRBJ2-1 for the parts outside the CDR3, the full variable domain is EAGVTQFPSHSVIEKGQTVTLRCDPISGHDNLYWYRRVMGKEIKFLLHFVKESKQDESGMPNNRFLAERTGGTYSTLKVQPAELEDSGVYFCASSQSSANEQFFGPGTRLTVL.